This T cell receptor beta chain was retrieved from a study of CD8+ T cells in alopecia areata. Study conclusions and caveats: Higher clonality and more expanded CD8+ clones appeared in lesional than normal scalp. During tofacitinib treatment, many expanded lesional clones remained in scalp and blood.

RNA, once extracted, was reverse transcribed into cDNA for use as the sequencing template. Sequencing was performed with immunoSEQ multiplex PCR; in TCRdb, only in-frame clones are kept and a portion is missing. The table lists about 140,000 clones, 70% to 90% of them singletons, with roughly 13% in the top ten. This CDR3 is 14 amino acids long. CDR1 and CDR2 (germline): SEHNR, FQNEAQ (reference sequence). The junction had 3 bases not matched to a gene; V was cut back by 0 bases and J by 5 bases. This sample's treatment: oral pan-JAK inhibitor, 5-10 mg twice daily. Alopecia areata patients provided lesional scalp punch biopsies and peripheral blood, both collected for the study. Turning to this clone: Its specificity is not known. Other DNA variants within this sample encode the same CDR3.

The clonotype was recovered from a human donor with alopecia areata. The sample consisted of CD8+ T cells sorted from blood, taken at week 4, from a patient treated with tofacitinib. This chain joins TRBV7-9 and TRBJ2-5; 7 bases map to TRBD2. This chain's CDR3 is CASSLAGGQETQYF. The CDR3 DNA sequence: TGTGCCAGCAGCTTAGCGGGAGGGCAGGAGACCCAGTACTTC.